This T cell receptor (beta chain) was obtained from a study of cytotoxic CD8 clonotypes in ibrutinib-treated CLL. The table came from immunoSEQ multiplex PCR; TCRdb's copy has only in-frame clones and leaves some out. This table has around 140,000 clones, about 75% appearing once. The CDR3 spans 15 residues. Germline loops: CDR1 MDHEN, CDR2 SYDVKM. The V end lost 3 bases, the J end lost 5 bases, and 16 bases lay between the germline ends. The rearrangement uses TRBV28 and TRBJ2-5, with D possibly called TRBD1 or TRBD2 (7 bases each). This TCR was sampled from a human donor with chronic lymphocytic leukemia. The sample in question was PBMCs, obtained after 24 months of ibrutinib treatment. CDR3 sequence (DNA): TGTGCCAGCAGTTTCCGGGGAGGGGGACAGGAGACCCAGTACTTC. Its protein product is CASSFRGGGQETQYF.